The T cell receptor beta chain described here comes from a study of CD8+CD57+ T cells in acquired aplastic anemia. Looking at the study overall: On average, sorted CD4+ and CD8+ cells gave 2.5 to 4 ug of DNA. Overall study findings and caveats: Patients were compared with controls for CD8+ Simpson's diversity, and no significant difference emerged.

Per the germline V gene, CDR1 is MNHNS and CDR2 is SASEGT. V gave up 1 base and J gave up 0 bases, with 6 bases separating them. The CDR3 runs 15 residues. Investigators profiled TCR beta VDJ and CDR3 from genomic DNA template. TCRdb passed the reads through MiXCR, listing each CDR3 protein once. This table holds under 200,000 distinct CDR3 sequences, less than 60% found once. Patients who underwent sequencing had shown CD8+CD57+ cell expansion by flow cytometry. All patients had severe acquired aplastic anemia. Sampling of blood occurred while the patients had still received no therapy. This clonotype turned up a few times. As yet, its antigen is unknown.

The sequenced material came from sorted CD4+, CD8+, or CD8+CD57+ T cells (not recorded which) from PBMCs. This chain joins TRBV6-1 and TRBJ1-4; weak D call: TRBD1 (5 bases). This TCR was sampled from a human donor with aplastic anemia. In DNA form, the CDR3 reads TGTGCCAGCAGTGAAGGACAGACAACTAATGAAAAACTGTTTTTT. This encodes CASSEGQTTNEKLFF.